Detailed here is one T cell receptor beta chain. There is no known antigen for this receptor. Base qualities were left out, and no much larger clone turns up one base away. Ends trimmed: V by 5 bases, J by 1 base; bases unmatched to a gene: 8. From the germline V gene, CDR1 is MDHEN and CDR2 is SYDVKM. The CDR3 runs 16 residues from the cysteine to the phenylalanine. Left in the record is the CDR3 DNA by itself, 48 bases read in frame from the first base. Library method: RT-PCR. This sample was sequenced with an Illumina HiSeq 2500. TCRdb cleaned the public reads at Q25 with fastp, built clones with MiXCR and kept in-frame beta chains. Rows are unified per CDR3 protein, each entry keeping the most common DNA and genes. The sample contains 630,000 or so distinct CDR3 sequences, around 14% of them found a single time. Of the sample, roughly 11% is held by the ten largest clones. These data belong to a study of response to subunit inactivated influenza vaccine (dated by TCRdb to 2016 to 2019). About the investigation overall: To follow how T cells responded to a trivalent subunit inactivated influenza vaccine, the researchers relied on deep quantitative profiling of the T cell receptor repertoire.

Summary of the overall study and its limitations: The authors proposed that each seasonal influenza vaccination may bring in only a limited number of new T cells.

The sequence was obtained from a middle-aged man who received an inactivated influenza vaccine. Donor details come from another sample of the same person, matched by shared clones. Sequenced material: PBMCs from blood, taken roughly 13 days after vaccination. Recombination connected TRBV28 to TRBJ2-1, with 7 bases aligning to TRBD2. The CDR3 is CASSTLAGPSYNEQFF. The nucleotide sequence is TGTGCCAGCAGTACCTTAGCGGGCCCGTCCTACAATGAGCAGTTCTTC.